These 14 T cell receptor beta chains were all obtained from the same sample, sequenced in a study of identical twins. Each CDR3 protein gets one entry after TCRdb re-called the 5' RACE reads with MiXCR. The sample lists 700,000 or so distinct CDR3 sequences, 8.6% occurring once. The data also belong to a second study, concerning yellow fever vaccine responses in identical twins.

Specimen: PBMCs. All receptors come from a woman aged 18-30 years in good health.

This clonotype has just a few counts. V and J are TRBV6-1 and TRBJ2-7; TRBD1 might be the D (6 bases). Per the germline V gene, CDR1 is MNHNS and CDR2 is SASEGT. CDR3 length: 12 residues. V lost 8 bases and J lost 7, with 15 bases in between. The CDR3 bases are TGTGCCAGCGGAACAGGGACGTGGGAGCAGTACTTC. It is translated as CASGTGTWEQYF.

The gene calls are TRBV5-1 and TRBJ2-7, with D unresolved. This CDR3 region has 14 residues. Germline-derived CDR1 and CDR2 are SGHRS and YFSETQ. V lost 0 bases and J 4 bases, leaving 11 bases between the germline ends. The CDR3 loop is CASSLGLLVYEQYF. CDR3 DNA: TGCGCCAGCAGCTTGGGACTGCTCGTGTACGAGCAGTACTTC.

This clonotype was detected only a few times. The chain employs TRBV7-2 and TRBJ2-7; 9 bases agree with TRBD2. With 3 bases clipped from V and 6 bases from J, the junction kept 6 bases outside the gene matches. In germline, CDR1 is SGHTA, CDR2 FQGNSA. The CDR3 runs to 14 residues. The CDR3 nucleotides are TGTGCCAGCAGCTTTAGCGGGAGTCTAGGCGAGCAGTACTTC. Its translation: CASSFSGSLGEQYF. The full variable domain, its missing parts supplied by reference TRBV7-2 and TRBJ2-7, is GAGVSQSPSNKVTEKGKDVELRCDPISGHTALYWYRQSLGQGLEFLIYFQGNSAPDKSGLPSDRFSAERTGGSVSTLTIQRTQQEDSAVYLCASSFSGSLGEQYFGPGTRLTVT.

The chain uses TRBV10-2 and TRBJ1-3; D is unclear. Germline V CDR1 and CDR2: WSHSY, SAAADI. The V and J ends lost 4 bases and 9 bases respectively, with 7 bases between them. The CDR3 totals 11 residues. This CDR3 reads CASSAIGTIYF. In DNA form, the CDR3 reads TGCGCCAGCAGTGCCATAGGCACCATATATTTT.

This clonotype has more than one count but fewer than ten. The chain recombines TRBV12-3 or TRBV12-4 with TRBJ2-2; 14 positions match TRBD2. This CDR3 spans 17 amino acids. Unmatched junction bases numbered 3, after V lost 4 bases and J lost 2 bases. CDR3 amino acids: CASSWTSGGLNTGELFF. In DNA form, the CDR3 reads TGTGCCAGCAGTTGGACTAGCGGGGGGTTAAACACCGGGGAGCTGTTTTTT.

The chain couples TRBV7-9 to TRBJ2-1, with unresolved D. The CDR3 consists of 9 residues. The germline V and J ends were trimmed by 11 bases and 5 bases, with 4 bases remaining between them. CDR1 and CDR2 from the germline V gene are SEHNR and FQNEAQ (reference sequence). DNA of the CDR3: TGTGCCGTCAACAATGAGCAGTTCTTC. Amino acid sequence: CAVNNEQFF.

This clonotype was detected many times. The V call is TRBV7-2, the J call TRBJ2-7; 9 bases fit TRBD2. Per germline, CDR1 SGHTA and CDR2 FQGNSA. J gave up 7 bases and V 1 base, and 8 bases lay outside the gene matches. This CDR3 is built from 15 residues. The chain's CDR3 is CASSLGGTSPIEQYF. The DNA of the CDR3 is TGTGCCAGCAGCTTAGGTGGGACTAGCCCTATTGAGCAGTACTTC.

The chain has TRBV7-6 and TRBJ2-3; 9 bases line up with TRBD1. Germline CDR1 and CDR2: SGHVS and FNYEAQ. V shed 7 bases, J shed 3 bases, and the junction held 2 bases outside the gene matches. This CDR3 region has 13 residues. CDR3: CASIGQGTDTQYF. CDR3 nucleotides: TGTGCCAGCATCGGACAGGGGACAGATACGCAGTATTTT.

This clonotype was recorded a few times. The chain couples TRBV4-2 to TRBJ1-1; a possible D gene is TRBD1 (5 bases). Germline V gives CDR1 LGHNA, CDR2 YNFKEQ. Trimming pared 5 bases from V and 1 base from J, leaving 20 bases between. CDR3 length: 17 residues. For the CDR3, the DNA is TGTGCCAGCAGCTCGCCACTGAAGGGGAATGAGAACACTGAAGCTTTCTTT. Amino acids: CASSSPLKGNENTEAFF.

This chain uses TRBV28 with TRBJ1-3; weak D call: TRBD1 (5 bases). This CDR3 comprises 12 residues. V dropped 5 bases and J dropped 8 bases, with 10 bases sitting between them. Germline V gene data show CDR1 as MDHEN and CDR2 as SYDVKM. For the CDR3, the DNA is TGTGCCAGCAGTGAGGGGTTATACACCATATATTTT. This codes for CASSEGLYTIYF.

Ten or more counts support this clonotype. CDR3: CSVRGKYLYEQYF. The CDR3 coding sequence is TGCAGCGTTCGCGGGAAGTACCTCTACGAGCAGTACTTC. V and J are TRBV29-1 and TRBJ2-7, with D possibly TRBD2 on 6 matching bases. Germline CDR1 and CDR2: SQVTM and ANQGSEA. V was shortened by 5 bases and J by 3 bases, with 14 bases between the two germline ends. CDR3 size: 13 residues.

The rearrangement links TRBV20-1 to TRBJ2-1, with TRBD2 matching over 8 bases. Unmatched junction bases numbered 10, after V lost 0 bases and J lost 3 bases. Germline CDR1 is DFQATT and CDR2 is SNEGSKA (reference sequence). CDR3 size: 17 residues. The CDR3, as DNA: TGCAGTGCTAGAGATGGGAGCGGGGGACCTCGCTACAATGAGCAGTTCTTC. This gives the protein CSARDGSGGPRYNEQFF.

The chain employs TRBV4-2 and TRBJ1-4; 8 bases agree with TRBD1. Germline CDR1 LGHNA, CDR2 YNFKEQ. The CDR3 contains 15 residues. Unmatched junction bases numbered 0, after V lost 0 bases and J lost 3 bases. The CDR3 DNA sequence: TGTGCCAGCAGCCAAGACAGGGGGCCTAATGAAAAACTGTTTTTT. Residues: CASSQDRGPNEKLFF.

This clonotype was seen repeatedly, ten times or more. V usage is TRBV29-1 and J usage is TRBJ2-5; 10 bases fit TRBD2. The CDR3 consists of 15 residues. Looked up from germline, CDR1 is SQVTM and CDR2 is ANQGSEA. The trim removed 2 bases at V and 0 bases at J, leaving 3 bases unmatched. As DNA, the CDR3 is TGCAGCGTTGAACTAGCGGGGGACTACCAAGAGACCCAGTACTTC. Protein product: CSVELAGDYQETQYF.